The 29 T cell receptor beta chains reported below all come from one sample, sequenced in a study of cytomegalovirus exposure and HLA in healthy donors (TCRdb year 2017). The library was built by means of the immunoSEQ multiplex PCR assay. For the multiplex PCR, a mixture combining 60 forward primers for TCR Vbeta segments and 13 reverse primers for TCR Jbeta segments was used. Imported from immuneACCESS, the table was reduced by TCRdb to in-frame sequences with V and J called. These copies leave out some clones; in studies compared against another copy, an unresolved V gene accounts for under half, and the cause of the remainder is not known. This sample holds around 110,000 clones; around 86% were observed only once. The ten largest make up 3.9% of the sample. The sequenced sample consisted of PBMCs. The receptor set was obtained from a woman in her thirties in good health and CMV-seronegative.

The chain couples TRBV10-3 to TRBJ1-1, with 9 bases fitting TRBD1. This CDR3 has 14 residues. Trimming removed 10 bases from V and 5 bases from J; junction bases left unmatched: 11. In germline, CDR1 is ENHRY, CDR2 SYGVKD. The CDR3 is CATLQGARVTEAFF. The CDR3 DNA reads TGTGCCACCTTACAGGGGGCGCGGGTAACTGAAGCTTTCTTT.

J is TRBJ2-1 and V is TRBV9, with 7 nucleotides matching TRBD2. V lost 0 bases, J lost 0 bases, and 6 bases stayed unmatched. CDR3 size: 17 residues. CDR1 is SGDLS, CDR2 YYNGEE, per germline. The CDR3 spells CASSVGRRGGSYNEQFF. CDR3 sequence (DNA): TGTGCCAGCAGCGTAGGTAGGCGCGGGGGCTCCTACAATGAGCAGTTCTTC.

The rearrangement uses TRBV25-1 and TRBJ1-2, with 10 bases matching TRBD1. The CDR3 runs 15 residues. Germline loops: CDR1 MGHDK, CDR2 SYGVNS. The junction had 7 bases not matched to a gene; V was cut back by 1 base and J by 8 bases. CDR3 protein: CASSELGDRGLGYTF. CDR3 coding DNA: TGTGCCAGCAGTGAATTAGGGGACAGGGGCTTGGGCTACACCTTC.

The count of this clone is one. The V call is TRBV13, the J call TRBJ2-1; a possible D gene is TRBD2 (6 bases). This CDR3 comprises 16 residues. V dropped 1 base and J dropped 4 bases, with 14 bases sitting between them. Germline loops: CDR1 PRHDT, CDR2 FYEKMQ (reference sequence). For the CDR3, the DNA is TGTGCCAGCAGCTTAGACCTAGCGAGAGGGTACAATGAGCAGTTCTTC. Protein product: CASSLDLARGYNEQFF.

The chain employs TRBV28 and TRBJ2-1; 14 nucleotides match TRBD2. The CDR3 spans 16 residues. The V and J ends lost 6 bases and 10 bases, in that order; junction bases with no gene match: 11. Germline CDR1 and CDR2: MDHEN and SYDVKM. The CDR3 nucleotides are TGTGCCAGCAGGGCCATGGGACTAGCGGGAGAAGGGGAGCAGTTCTTC. It codes for CASRAMGLAGEGEQFF.

This rearrangement joins TRBV4-3 to TRBJ2-1, with D hard to call. V lost 0 bases and J lost 5, with 11 bases in between. This CDR3 is built from 15 residues. Germline CDR1 LGHNA, CDR2 YSLEER. The DNA for the CDR3 is TGCGCCAGCAGCCAAGATGGCGACTCTAACAATGAGCAGTTCTTC. Protein: CASSQDGDSNNEQFF.

Written as DNA, the CDR3 is TGTGCCAGCAGTTTAGGACAGCCTCTAGCCAAAAACATTCAGTACTTC. Translating it yields CASSLGQPLAKNIQYF. The V call is TRBV28, the J call TRBJ2-4; maybe TRBD1 (6 bases). Germline lookup yields CDR1 MDHEN and CDR2 SYDVKM. This CDR3 is 16 amino acids long. V was pared by 2 bases and J by 0 bases, with 11 bases between. The full variable domain, its missing parts supplied by reference TRBV28 and TRBJ2-4, is DVKVTQSSRYLVKRTGEKVFLECVQDMDHENMFWYRQDPGLGLRLIYFSYDVKMKEKGDIPEGYSVSREKKERFSLILESASTNQTSMYLCASSLGQPLAKNIQYFGAGTRLSVL.

This rearrangement joins TRBV2 to TRBJ2-2; D might be TRBD1 (5 bases). Germline values: CDR1 SNHLY, CDR2 FYNNEI. Trimming removed 7 bases from V and 6 bases from J, with 15 bases in between. The CDR3 sequence is 14 residues long. CDR3 protein: CASMQAGQSGELFF. CDR3 nucleotide sequence: TGTGCCAGCATGCAGGCAGGGCAGTCCGGGGAGCTGTTTTTT.

V gene TRBV5-8 combines with J gene TRBJ2-5; TRBD2 aligns across 11 bases. Germline assignment: CDR1 SGHTS and CDR2 YDEGEE. CDR3 size: 16 residues. V shed 0 bases, J shed 4 bases, and the junction held 5 bases outside the gene matches. The CDR3 bases are TGTGCCAGCAGCTTGGGAAGTAGCGGGAGGGGAGAGACCCAGTACTTC. It translates to CASSLGSSGRGETQYF.

V and J are TRBV5-4 and TRBJ2-2; TRBD2 matches at 11 bases. CDR3 length: 15 residues. Trimming took 4 bases from V and 8 from J; bases not matched to a gene: 7. Germline-derived CDR1 and CDR2 are SGHNT and YYREEE (reference sequence). CDR3 residues: CASSQDRTSGGELFF. The CDR3 bases are TGTGCCAGCAGCCAAGATCGGACTAGCGGGGGGGAGCTGTTTTTT.

This clone was seen only a few times. V gene TRBV4-1 combines with J gene TRBJ2-6, with 7 bases fitting TRBD1. The CDR3 contains 17 residues. With V trimmed by 0 bases and J by 2 bases, 4 bases remained unmatched. Germline V CDR1 and CDR2: MGHRA, YSYEKL. The CDR3: CASSQDRGIAGANVLTF. CDR3 in DNA: TGCGCCAGCAGCCAAGACAGGGGGATAGCTGGGGCCAACGTCCTGACTTTC.

This clone was seen more than once but under ten times. V gene TRBV18 combines with J gene TRBJ1-5; 8 bases fit TRBD1. The length of the CDR3 is 14 residues. After removal of 4 bases from V and 7 bases from J, the junction contained 6 bases not matched to a gene. Germline CDR1 reads KGHSH; CDR2 reads LQKENI. As DNA, the CDR3 is TGTGCCAGCTCACTTACGACAGGGGAACAGCCCCAGCATTTT. Protein sequence: CASSLTTGEQPQHF.

The J gene is TRBJ2-1, the V gene TRBV6-6; 8 nucleotides align to TRBD1. The V gene end was trimmed by 5 bases and the J gene end by 9 bases; junction bases not matched to a gene: 12. CDR1 and CDR2 from the germline V gene are MNHNY and SVGAGI (reference sequence). This CDR3 is built from 15 residues. The CDR3 reads CASSRLQGGGGEQFF. The DNA for the CDR3 is TGTGCCAGCAGTCGTTTACAGGGGGGCGGCGGTGAGCAGTTCTTC.

The chain uses TRBV6-6 and TRBJ1-3; D gene ambiguous. Germline lookup yields CDR1 MNHNY and CDR2 SVGAGI (reference sequence). V dropped 5 bases and J dropped 0 bases, with 11 bases sitting between them. There are 15 residues in the CDR3. The CDR3 here is CASSALTRSGNTIYF. In nucleotides, the CDR3 is TGTGCCAGCAGTGCCCTGACACGCTCTGGAAACACCATATATTTT.

This clone has only a few counts. Other DNA sequences in this specimen translate into the identical CDR3. The gene calls are TRBV7-2 and TRBJ2-1; TRBD2 aligns across 10 bases. The CDR3 contains 15 residues. J was trimmed by 6 bases and V by 1 base; bases with no gene match: 3. The V gene's germline CDR1 is SGHTA and CDR2 FQGNSA. CDR3 bases: TGTGCCAGCAGCTTAGGGCTAGCGGGAGTCAATGAGCAGTTCTTC. Translation: CASSLGLAGVNEQFF. The full variable domain, completed using reference TRBV7-2 and TRBJ2-1, is GAGVSQSPSNKVTEKGKDVELRCDPISGHTALYWYRQSLGQGLEFLIYFQGNSAPDKSGLPSDRFSAERTGGSVSTLTIQRTQQEDSAVYLCASSLGLAGVNEQFFGPGTRLTVL.

This clone was observed once. This rearrangement joins TRBV11-2 to TRBJ2-1; 10 nucleotides align to TRBD2. This CDR3 spans 16 amino acids. With 1 base clipped from V and 10 bases from J, the junction kept 10 bases outside the gene matches. Looked up from germline, CDR1 is SGHAT and CDR2 is FQNNGV. The CDR3 here is CASSLVRASGRGEQFF. The CDR3 DNA follows: TGTGCCAGCAGCTTAGTACGAGCTAGCGGGAGAGGAGAGCAGTTCTTC.

This chain links TRBV6-5 with TRBJ2-7; D gene uncertain. CDR1 is MNHEY, CDR2 SVGAGI, per germline. CDR3 length: 15 amino acids. V was clipped by 0 bases and J by 7 bases, with 16 bases between them. The CDR3 DNA is TGTGCCAGCAGTTACTCCATCCTAGAGGTTACAGAGCAGTACTTC. Translating it yields CASSYSILEVTEQYF.

The DNA for the CDR3 is TGTGCCAGCAGTAATTTTTGGCTTGGACTAGCGGGAAGAGAGGGAGAGACCCAGTACTTC. Translation: CASSNFWLGLAGREGETQYF. The V call is TRBV6-4, the J call TRBJ2-5; 12 nucleotides align to TRBD2. The CDR3 contains 20 residues. After removal of 5 bases from V and 4 bases from J, the junction contained 20 bases not matched to a gene. CDR1 is MRHNA, CDR2 SNTAGT, per germline.

This chain links TRBV7-2 with TRBJ2-7; 9 bases line up with TRBD2. Germline CDR1 SGHTA, CDR2 FQGNSA. The ends lost 1 base at V and 5 bases at J; junction bases unmatched: 3. The CDR3 length is 14 residues. CDR3 region: CASSLGSSGNEQYF. DNA of the CDR3: TGTGCCAGCAGCTTAGGGTCTAGCGGGAACGAGCAGTACTTC.

The rearrangement uses TRBV28 and TRBJ2-3, with 11 bases that match TRBD2. Trimming at V came to 6 bases and at J to 4 bases, leaving 6 bases not matched to a gene. This CDR3 contains 15 residues. Germline V lookup: CDR1 MDHEN, CDR2 SYDVKM. The CDR3 region has the DNA TGTGCCAGCAGCTCAACTAGCGGGAGTTCAGATACGCAGTATTTT. Amino acid sequence: CASSSTSGSSDTQYF.

The V call is TRBV7-6, the J call TRBJ2-7; 9 bases align to TRBD2. The CDR3 length is 15 residues. Germline values: CDR1 SGHVS, CDR2 FNYEAQ. The junction had 4 bases not matched to a gene; V was cut back by 1 base and J by 3 bases. The CDR3 reads CASSLESGRIYEQYF. The CDR3 DNA reads as TGTGCCAGCAGCTTAGAGAGCGGGAGGATCTACGAGCAGTACTTC.

This clone appeared once. The rearrangement links TRBV4-1 to TRBJ2-7; D might be TRBD2 (6 bases). The CDR3 contains 15 residues. The germline CDR1 and CDR2 sequences are MGHRA and YSYEKL. With 1 base removed from V and 6 bases from J, the gap between germline ends came to 16 bases. The CDR3 DNA follows: TGCGCCAGCAGCCAAGCATCGGGAGCCGCAAGCGAGCAGTACTTC. Encoded protein: CASSQASGAASEQYF.

This clone has only a few counts. J is TRBJ2-7 and V is TRBV16, with a possible D match to TRBD2 (6 bases). Germline assignment: CDR1 KGHSY and CDR2 FQNENV. This CDR3 contains 14 residues. V was pared by 2 bases and J by 0 bases, with 8 bases between. CDR3 protein: CASSQASVSYEQYF. The CDR3 region has the DNA TGTGCCAGCAGCCAAGCTAGCGTCTCCTACGAGCAGTACTTC. Using reference TRBV16 and TRBJ2-7 for the parts outside the CDR3, the full variable domain is GEEVAQTPKHLVRGEGQKAKLYCAPIKGHSYVFWYQQVLKNEFKFLISFQNENVFDETGMPKERFSAKCLPNSPCSLEIQATKLEDSAVYFCASSQASVSYEQYFGPGTRLTVT.

CDR3 sequence (DNA): TGCGCCAGCAGCCATTACTTGGGACAGGGAGACGAGCAGTACTTC. Protein product: CASSHYLGQGDEQYF. The chain employs TRBV4-3 and TRBJ2-7; 9 bases match TRBD1. The CDR3 length is 15 residues. Per germline, CDR1 LGHNA and CDR2 YSLEER. Trimming took 3 bases from V and 5 from J; bases not matched to a gene: 8.

This clone was observed a few times. The genes are TRBV7-2 and TRBJ2-7; 8 bases are a match to TRBD2. The CDR3 contains 16 residues. Losses at the gene ends were 1 base for V and 2 bases for J; bases not matched to a gene: 7. Germline V gene sequence: CDR1 SGHTA, CDR2 FQGNSA. DNA of the CDR3: TGTGCCAGCAGCTTAGGTTCGGCGGGAGGTCCCTACGAGCAGTACTTC. Translating it yields CASSLGSAGGPYEQYF.

This sequence joins TRBV2 and TRBJ2-5, with TRBD1 matching 7 bases. Germline V CDR1 and CDR2: SNHLY, FYNNEI. V lost 5 bases to trimming and J lost 1 base; unmatched junction nucleotides: 4. The CDR3 length is 14 residues. CDR3 coding DNA: TGTGCCAGCAGTAAAGGGACAGCCCAAGAGACCCAGTACTTC. Its protein product is CASSKGTAQETQYF.

This clone was detected only a few times. The rearrangement links TRBV28 to TRBJ2-7; 9 bases align to TRBD1. The CDR3 contains 17 residues. Germline V gene sequence: CDR1 MDHEN, CDR2 SYDVKM. V was pared by 6 bases and J by 3 bases, with 15 bases of the junction left unmatched. In DNA form, the CDR3 reads TGTGCCAGCAGCAAGCCTTTAGGACAGGGGATTCTCTACGAGCAGTACTTC. It codes for CASSKPLGQGILYEQYF.

CDR3 nucleotide sequence: TGTGCCAGCAGCGAACAGGGGAACACTGAAGCTTTCTTT. It translates to CASSEQGNTEAFF. The chain links TRBV11-2 to TRBJ1-1; maybe TRBD1 (6 bases). CDR3 size: 13 residues. V lost 5 bases and J lost 1, with 8 bases in between. The germline gives CDR1 SGHAT, CDR2 FQNNGV.

V usage is TRBV5-1 and J usage is TRBJ1-2, with TRBD1 matching 9 bases. CDR1 SGHRS and CDR2 YFSETQ come from the germline V gene. V dropped 4 bases and J dropped 4; count of bases not matched to a gene: 8. The CDR3 is 15 amino acids. For the CDR3, the DNA is TGCGCCAGCAGCGTATCCGGGACAGGGCTCTATGGCTACACCTTC. Encoded protein: CASSVSGTGLYGYTF.